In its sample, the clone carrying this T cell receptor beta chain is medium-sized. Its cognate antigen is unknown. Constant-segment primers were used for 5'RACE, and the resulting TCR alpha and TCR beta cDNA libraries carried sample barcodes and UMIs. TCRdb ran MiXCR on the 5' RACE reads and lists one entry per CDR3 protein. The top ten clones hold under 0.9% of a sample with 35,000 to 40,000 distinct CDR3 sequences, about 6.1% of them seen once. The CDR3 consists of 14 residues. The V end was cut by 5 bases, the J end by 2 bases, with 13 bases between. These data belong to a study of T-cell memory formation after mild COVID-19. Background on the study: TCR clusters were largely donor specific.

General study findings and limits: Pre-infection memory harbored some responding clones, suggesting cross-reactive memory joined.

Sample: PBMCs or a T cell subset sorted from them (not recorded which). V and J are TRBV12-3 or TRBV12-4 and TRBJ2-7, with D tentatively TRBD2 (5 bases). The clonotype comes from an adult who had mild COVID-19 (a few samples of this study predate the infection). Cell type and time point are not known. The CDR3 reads CASSHPSGAYEQYF. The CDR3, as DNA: TGTGCCAGCAGTCACCCGTCCGGGGCCTACGAGCAGTACTTC.